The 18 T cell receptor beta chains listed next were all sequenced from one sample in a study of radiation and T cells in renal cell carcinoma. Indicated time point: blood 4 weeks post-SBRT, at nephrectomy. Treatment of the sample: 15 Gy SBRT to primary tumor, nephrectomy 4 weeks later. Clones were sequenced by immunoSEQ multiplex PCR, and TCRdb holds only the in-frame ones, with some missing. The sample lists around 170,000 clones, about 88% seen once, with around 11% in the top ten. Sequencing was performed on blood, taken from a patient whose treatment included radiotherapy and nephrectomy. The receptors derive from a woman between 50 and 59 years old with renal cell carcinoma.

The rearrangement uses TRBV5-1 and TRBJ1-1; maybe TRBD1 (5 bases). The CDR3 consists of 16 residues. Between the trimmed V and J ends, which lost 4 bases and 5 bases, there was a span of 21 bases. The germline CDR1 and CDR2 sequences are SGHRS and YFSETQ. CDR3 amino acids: CASSPNQAREGTEAFF. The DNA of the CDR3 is TGCGCCAGCAGCCCGAACCAAGCCCGGGAGGGGACTGAAGCTTTCTTT.

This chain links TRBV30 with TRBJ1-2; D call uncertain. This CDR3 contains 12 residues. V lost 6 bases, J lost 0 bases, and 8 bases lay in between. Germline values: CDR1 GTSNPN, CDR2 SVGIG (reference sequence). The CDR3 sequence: CACDDTNYGYTF. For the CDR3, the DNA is TGTGCCTGTGATGACACTAACTATGGCTACACCTTC. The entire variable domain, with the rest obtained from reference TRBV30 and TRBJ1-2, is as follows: SQTIHQWPATLVQPVGSPLSLECTVEGTSNPNLYWYRQAAGRGLQLLFYSVGIGQISSEVPQNLSASRPQDRQFILSSKKLLLSDSGFYLCACDDTNYGYTFGSGTRLTVV.

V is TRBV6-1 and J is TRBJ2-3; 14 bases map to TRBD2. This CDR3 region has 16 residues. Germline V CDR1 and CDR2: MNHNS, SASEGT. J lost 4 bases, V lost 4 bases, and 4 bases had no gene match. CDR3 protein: CASSARLAGGPDTQYF. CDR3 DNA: TGTGCCAGCAGTGCCCGACTAGCGGGGGGGCCAGATACGCAGTATTTT.

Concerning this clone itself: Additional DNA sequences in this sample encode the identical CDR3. The CDR3 region has the DNA TGCGCCAGCAGCCAAGACAGGAGCACAGATACGCAGTATTTT. The encoded protein is CASSQDRSTDTQYF. The rearrangement links TRBV4-3 to TRBJ2-3; D gene ambiguous. The CDR3 spans 14 residues. The V gene lost 0 bases and the J gene lost 0 bases, with 4 bases spanning the gap. Germline V CDR1 and CDR2: LGHNA, YSLEER.

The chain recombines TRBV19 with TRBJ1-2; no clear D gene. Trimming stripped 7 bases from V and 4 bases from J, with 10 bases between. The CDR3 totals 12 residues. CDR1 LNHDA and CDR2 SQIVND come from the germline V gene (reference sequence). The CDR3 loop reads CASTPGGYGYTF. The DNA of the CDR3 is TGTGCCAGTACACCTGGAGGCTATGGCTACACCTTC.

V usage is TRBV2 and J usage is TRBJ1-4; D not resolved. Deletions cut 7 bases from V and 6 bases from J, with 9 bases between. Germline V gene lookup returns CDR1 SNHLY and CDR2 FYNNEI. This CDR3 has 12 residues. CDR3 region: CASTTNDEKLFF. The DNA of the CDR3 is TGTGCCAGCACGACAAACGATGAAAAACTGTTTTTT. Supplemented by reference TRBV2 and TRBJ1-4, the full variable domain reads EPEVTQTPSHQVTQMGQEVILRCVPISNHLYFYWYRQILGQKVEFLVSFYNNEISEKSEIFDDQFSVERPDGSNFTLKIRSTKLEDSAMYFCASTTNDEKLFFGSGTQLSVL.

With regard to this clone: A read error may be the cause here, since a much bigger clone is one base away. The CDR3: CASSLRNSPLHF. CDR3 nucleotide sequence: TGTGCCAGCAGCTTACGTAATTCACCCCTCCACTTT. The genes are TRBV13 and TRBJ1-6, with D uncertain. The CDR3 has 12 residues. The germline CDR1 and CDR2 sequences are PRHDT and FYEKMQ (reference sequence). The ends were cut back, 2 bases at V and 6 bases at J, with 2 bases in the middle.

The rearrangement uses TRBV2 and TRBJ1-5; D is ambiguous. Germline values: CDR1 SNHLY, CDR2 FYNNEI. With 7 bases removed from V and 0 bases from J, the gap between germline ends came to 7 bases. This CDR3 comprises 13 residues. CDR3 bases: TGTGCCAGCAACGGTTATAGCAATCAGCCCCAGCATTTT. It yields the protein CASNGYSNQPQHF.

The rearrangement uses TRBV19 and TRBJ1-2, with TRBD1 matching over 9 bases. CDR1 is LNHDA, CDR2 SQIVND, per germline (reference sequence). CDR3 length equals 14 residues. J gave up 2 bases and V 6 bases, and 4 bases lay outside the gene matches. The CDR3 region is CASSRQGGNYGYTF. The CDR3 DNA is TGTGCCAGTAGCCGACAGGGGGGGAACTATGGCTACACCTTC.

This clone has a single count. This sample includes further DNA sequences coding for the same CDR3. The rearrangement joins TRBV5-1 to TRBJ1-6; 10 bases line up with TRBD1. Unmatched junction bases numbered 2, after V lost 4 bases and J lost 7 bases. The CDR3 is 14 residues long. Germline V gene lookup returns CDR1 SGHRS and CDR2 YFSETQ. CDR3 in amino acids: CASSPGQGNSPLHF. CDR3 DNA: TGCGCCAGCAGCCCGGGACAGGGGAATTCACCCCTCCACTTT. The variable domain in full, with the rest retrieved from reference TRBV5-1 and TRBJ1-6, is KAGVTQTPRYLIKTRGQQVTLSCSPISGHRSVSWYQQTPGQGLQFLFEYFSETQRNKGNFPGRFSGRQFSNSRSEMNVSTLELGDSALYLCASSPGQGNSPLHFGNGTRLTVT.

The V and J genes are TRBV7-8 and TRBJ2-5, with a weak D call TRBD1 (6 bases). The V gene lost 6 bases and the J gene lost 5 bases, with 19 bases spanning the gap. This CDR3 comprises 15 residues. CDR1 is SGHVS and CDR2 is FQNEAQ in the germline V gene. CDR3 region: CASRYLGADTETQYF. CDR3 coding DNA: TGTGCCAGCAGATACCTGGGGGCAGATACGGAGACCCAGTACTTC.

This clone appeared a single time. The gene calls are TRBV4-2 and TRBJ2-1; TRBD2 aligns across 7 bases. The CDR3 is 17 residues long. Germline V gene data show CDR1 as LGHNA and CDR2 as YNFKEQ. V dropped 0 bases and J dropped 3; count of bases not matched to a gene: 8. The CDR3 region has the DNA TGTGCCAGCAGCCAAGAAGGAGCTAGCGGATACTACAATGAGCAGTTCTTC. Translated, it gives CASSQEGASGYYNEQFF.

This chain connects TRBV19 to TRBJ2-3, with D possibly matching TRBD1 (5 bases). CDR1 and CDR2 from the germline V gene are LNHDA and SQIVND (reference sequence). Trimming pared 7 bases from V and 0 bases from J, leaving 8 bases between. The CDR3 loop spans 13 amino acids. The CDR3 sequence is CASIDRSTDTQYF. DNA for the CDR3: TGTGCCAGTATTGACAGAAGCACAGATACGCAGTATTTT.

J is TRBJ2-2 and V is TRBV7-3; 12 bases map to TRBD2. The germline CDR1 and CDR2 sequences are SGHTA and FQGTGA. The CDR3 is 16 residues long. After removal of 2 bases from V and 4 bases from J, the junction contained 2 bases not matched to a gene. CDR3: CASSLQGLAGTGELFF. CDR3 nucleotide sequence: TGTGCCAGCAGCTTACAGGGACTAGCGGGCACCGGGGAGCTGTTTTTT.

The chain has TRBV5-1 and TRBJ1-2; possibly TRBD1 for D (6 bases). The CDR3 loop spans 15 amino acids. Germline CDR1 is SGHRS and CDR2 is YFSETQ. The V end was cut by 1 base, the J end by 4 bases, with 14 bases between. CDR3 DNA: TGCGCCAGCAGCTTGAATGCAGGGGCGGTCTATGGCTACACCTTC. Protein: CASSLNAGAVYGYTF.

CDR3 loop: CASSQGVGQGVGGYTF. CDR3 in DNA: TGCGCCAGCAGCCAAGGGGTAGGCCAGGGGGTAGGAGGCTACACCTTC. This rearrangement joins TRBV4-3 to TRBJ1-2; TRBD1 matches at 7 bases. Germline V gives CDR1 LGHNA, CDR2 YSLEER. The CDR3 length is 16 residues. Germline trimming cut 1 base from V and 8 bases from J; bases unmatched to any gene: 13.

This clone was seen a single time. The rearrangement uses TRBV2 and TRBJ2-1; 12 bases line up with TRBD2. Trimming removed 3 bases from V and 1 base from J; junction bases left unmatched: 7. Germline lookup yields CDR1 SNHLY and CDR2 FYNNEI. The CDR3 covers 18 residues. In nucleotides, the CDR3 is TGTGCCAGCAGTGAGTGGCTAGCGGGGGGGCCGTCCTACAATGAGCAGTTCTTC. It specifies CASSEWLAGGPSYNEQFF.

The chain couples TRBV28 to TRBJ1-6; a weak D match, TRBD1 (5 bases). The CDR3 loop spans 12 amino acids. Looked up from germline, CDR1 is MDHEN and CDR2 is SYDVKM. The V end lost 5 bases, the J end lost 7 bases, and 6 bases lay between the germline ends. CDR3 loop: CASSRGNSPLHF. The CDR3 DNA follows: TGTGCCAGCAGTCGGGGCAATTCACCCCTCCACTTT.